This T cell receptor (beta chain) derives from a study of blood T cell repertoires in COVID-19. V lost 1 base, J lost 5 bases, and 4 bases stayed unmatched. The CDR3 sequence is 14 residues long. Germline CDR1 reads SGHTA; CDR2 reads FQGNSA. Clones were read by immunoSEQ multiplex PCR, and TCRdb kept only the in-frame ones, dropping some. Here the sample spans just over 650,000 clones, over 80% being singletons. This clonotype was sampled from a woman younger than 35 with acute or convalescent COVID-19. This rearrangement joins TRBV7-2 to TRBJ2-5, with TRBD2 matching 7 bases. Sample: peripheral blood. In DNA, the CDR3 is TGTGCCAGCAGCTTAGAATCCGGGGGGGAGACCCAGTACTTC. It specifies CASSLESGGETQYF.